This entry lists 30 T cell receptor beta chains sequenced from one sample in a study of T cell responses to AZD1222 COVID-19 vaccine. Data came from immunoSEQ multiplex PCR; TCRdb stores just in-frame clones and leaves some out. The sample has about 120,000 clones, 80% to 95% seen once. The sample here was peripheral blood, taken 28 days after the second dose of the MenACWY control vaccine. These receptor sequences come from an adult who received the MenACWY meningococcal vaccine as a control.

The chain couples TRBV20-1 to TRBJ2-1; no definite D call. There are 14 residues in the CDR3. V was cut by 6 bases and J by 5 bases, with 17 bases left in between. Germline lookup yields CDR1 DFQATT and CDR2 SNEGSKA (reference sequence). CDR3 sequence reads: CSASIRHSHNEQFF. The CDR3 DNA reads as TGCAGTGCCAGTATTCGACATTCCCACAATGAGCAGTTCTTC.

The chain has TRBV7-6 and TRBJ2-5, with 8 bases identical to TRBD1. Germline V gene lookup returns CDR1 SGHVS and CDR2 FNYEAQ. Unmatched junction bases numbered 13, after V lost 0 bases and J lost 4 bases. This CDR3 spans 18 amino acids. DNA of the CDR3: TGTGCCAGCAGCTTAGCTCTCTGGCGGACAGGGCCAAGAGAGACCCAGTACTTC. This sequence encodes CASSLALWRTGPRETQYF. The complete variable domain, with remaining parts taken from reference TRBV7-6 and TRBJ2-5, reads GAGVSQSPRYKVTKRGQDVALRCDPISGHVSLYWYRQALGQGPEFLTYFNYEAQQDKSGLPNDRFSAERPEGSISTLTIQRTEQRDSAMYRCASSLALWRTGPRETQYFGPGTRLLVL.

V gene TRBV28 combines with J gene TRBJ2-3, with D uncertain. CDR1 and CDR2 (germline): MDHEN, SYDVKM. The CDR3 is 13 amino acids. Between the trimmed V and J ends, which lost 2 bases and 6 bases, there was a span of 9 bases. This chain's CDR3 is CASSLADSDTQYF. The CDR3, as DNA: TGTGCCAGCAGTTTAGCGGATTCCGATACGCAGTATTTT.

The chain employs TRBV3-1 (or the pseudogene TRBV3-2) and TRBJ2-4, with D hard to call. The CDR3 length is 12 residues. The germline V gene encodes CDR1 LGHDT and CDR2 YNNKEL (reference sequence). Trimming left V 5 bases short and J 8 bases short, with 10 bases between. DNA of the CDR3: TGTGCCAGCAGCTTCCTTGGTGACATTCAGTACTTC. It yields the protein CASSFLGDIQYF.

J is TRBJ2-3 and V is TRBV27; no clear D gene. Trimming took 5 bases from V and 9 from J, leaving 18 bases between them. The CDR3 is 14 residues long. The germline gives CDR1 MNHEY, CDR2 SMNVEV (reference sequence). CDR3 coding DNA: TGTGCCAGCAGTCCCGACTTAGGTATCACAACGCAGTATTTT. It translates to CASSPDLGITTQYF.

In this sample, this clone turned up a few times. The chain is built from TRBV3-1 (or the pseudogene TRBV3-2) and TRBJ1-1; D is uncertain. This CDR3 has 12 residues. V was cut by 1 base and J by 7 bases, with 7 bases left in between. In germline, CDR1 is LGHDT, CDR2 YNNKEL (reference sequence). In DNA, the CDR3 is TGTGCCAGCAGCCAAGGGAGCGGTGAAGCTTTCTTT. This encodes CASSQGSGEAFF.

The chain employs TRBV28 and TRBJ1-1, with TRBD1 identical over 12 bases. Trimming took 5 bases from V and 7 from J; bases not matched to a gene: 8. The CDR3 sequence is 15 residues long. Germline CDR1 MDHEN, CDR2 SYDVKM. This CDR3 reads CASSRAGQGAYEAFF. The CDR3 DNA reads TGTGCCAGCAGTCGAGCGGGACAGGGGGCTTATGAAGCTTTCTTT.

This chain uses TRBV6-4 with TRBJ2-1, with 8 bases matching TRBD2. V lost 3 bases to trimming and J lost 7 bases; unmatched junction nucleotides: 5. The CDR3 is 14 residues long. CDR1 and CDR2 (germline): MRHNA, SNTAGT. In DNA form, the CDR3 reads TGTGCCAGCAGTGAGGCGGGGGGTTCAAATGAGCAGTTCTTC. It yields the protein CASSEAGGSNEQFF.

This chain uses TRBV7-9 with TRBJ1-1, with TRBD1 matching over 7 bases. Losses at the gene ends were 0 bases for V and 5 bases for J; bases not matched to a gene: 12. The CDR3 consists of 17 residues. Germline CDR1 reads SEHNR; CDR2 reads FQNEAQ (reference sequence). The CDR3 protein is CASSLAGTRQGGTEAFF. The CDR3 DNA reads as TGTGCCAGCAGCTTAGCAGGGACTAGACAGGGTGGTACTGAAGCTTTCTTT. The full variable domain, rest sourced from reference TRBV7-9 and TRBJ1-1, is DTGVSQNPRHKITKRGQNVTFRCDPISEHNRLYWYRQTLGQGPEFLTYFQNEAQLEKSRLLSDRFSAERPKGSFSTLEIQRTEQGDSAMYLCASSLAGTRQGGTEAFFGQGTRLTVV.

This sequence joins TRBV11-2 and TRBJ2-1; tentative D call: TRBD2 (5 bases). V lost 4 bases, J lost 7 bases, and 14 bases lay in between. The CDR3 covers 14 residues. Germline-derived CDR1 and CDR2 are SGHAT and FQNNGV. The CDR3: CASSSSEAVNEQFF. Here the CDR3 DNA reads TGTGCCAGCAGCTCCTCGGAGGCGGTGAATGAGCAGTTCTTC.

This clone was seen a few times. This CDR3 is CASSLAHNQPQHF. The CDR3 coding sequence is TGTGCCAGCAGTTTAGCACACAATCAGCCCCAGCATTTT. V gene TRBV12-3 or TRBV12-4 combines with J gene TRBJ1-5; D not resolved. This CDR3 comprises 13 residues. Trimming shortened V by 0 bases and J by 3 bases, and 3 bases separated the two germline ends.

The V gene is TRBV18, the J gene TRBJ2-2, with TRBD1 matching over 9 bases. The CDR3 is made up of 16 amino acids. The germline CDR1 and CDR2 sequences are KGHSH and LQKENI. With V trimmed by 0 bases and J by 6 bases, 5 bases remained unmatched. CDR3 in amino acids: CASSPPVQGAAGELFF. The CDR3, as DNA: TGTGCCAGCTCACCACCAGTACAGGGGGCTGCCGGGGAGCTGTTTTTT.

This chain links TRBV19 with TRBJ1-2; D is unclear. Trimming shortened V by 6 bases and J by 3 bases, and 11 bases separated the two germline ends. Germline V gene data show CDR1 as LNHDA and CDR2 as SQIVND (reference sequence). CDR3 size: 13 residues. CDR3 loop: CASSHGLHYGYTF. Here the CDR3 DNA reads TGTGCCAGTAGCCATGGACTGCACTATGGCTACACCTTC.

The CDR3 reads CASSYSASSYEQYF. The CDR3 bases are TGTGCCAGCAGTTACTCTGCCAGCTCCTACGAGCAGTACTTC. The chain joins TRBV6-5 to TRBJ2-7, with D hard to call. The germline CDR1 and CDR2 sequences are MNHEY and SVGAGI. The ends were cut back, 0 bases at V and 0 bases at J, with 6 bases in the middle. This CDR3 is built from 14 residues.

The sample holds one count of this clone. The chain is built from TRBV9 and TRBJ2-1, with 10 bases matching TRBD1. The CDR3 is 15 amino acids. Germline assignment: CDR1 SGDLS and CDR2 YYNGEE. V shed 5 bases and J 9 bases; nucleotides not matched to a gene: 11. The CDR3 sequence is CASRPGQGGTFEQFF. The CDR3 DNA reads TGTGCCAGCAGACCAGGACAGGGGGGAACTTTTGAGCAGTTCTTC.

The CDR3 sequence: CATSRDRGTGWGISGANVLTF. Here the CDR3 DNA reads TGTGCCACCAGCAGAGATCGTGGGACAGGGTGGGGGATAAGTGGGGCCAACGTCCTGACTTTC. V is TRBV15 and J is TRBJ2-6; 9 bases line up with TRBD1. CDR3 length: 21 residues. After removal of 0 bases from V and 3 bases from J, the junction contained 15 bases not matched to a gene. Germline assignment: CDR1 LNHNV and CDR2 YYDKDF (reference sequence).

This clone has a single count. CDR3 coding DNA: TGTGCCAGCAGTTTAGCGGGGCTGAACACCGGGGAGCTGTTTTTT. Translating it yields CASSLAGLNTGELFF. The genes are TRBV28 and TRBJ2-2; perhaps TRBD2 as D (6 bases). V was cut by 2 bases and J by 1 base, with 8 bases left in between. The CDR3 runs to 15 residues. From germline, CDR1 is MDHEN and CDR2 SYDVKM. Looking up the rest from reference TRBV28 and TRBJ2-2 gives the full variable domain: DVKVTQSSRYLVKRTGEKVFLECVQDMDHENMFWYRQDPGLGLRLIYFSYDVKMKEKGDIPEGYSVSREKKERFSLILESASTNQTSMYLCASSLAGLNTGELFFGEGSRLTVL.

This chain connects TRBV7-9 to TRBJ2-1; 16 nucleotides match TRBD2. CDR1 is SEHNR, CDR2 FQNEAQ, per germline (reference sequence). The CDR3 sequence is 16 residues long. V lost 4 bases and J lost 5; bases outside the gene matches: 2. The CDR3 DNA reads TGTGCCAGCAGCTCCGGGACTAGCGGGAGGGACAATGAGCAGTTCTTC. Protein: CASSSGTSGRDNEQFF.

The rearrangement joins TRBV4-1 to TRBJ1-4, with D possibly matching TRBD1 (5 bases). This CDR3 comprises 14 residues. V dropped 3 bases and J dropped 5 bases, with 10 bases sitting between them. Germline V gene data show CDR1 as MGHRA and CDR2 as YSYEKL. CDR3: CASSQSGENEKLFF. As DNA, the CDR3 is TGCGCCAGCAGCCAGTCGGGGGAGAATGAAAAACTGTTTTTT.

The CDR3 DNA follows: TGTGCCAGCAGCCAAGACAGGCCGAAAGGGAGCACTGAAGCTTTCTTT. Amino acid sequence: CASSQDRPKGSTEAFF. This rearrangement joins TRBV3-1 (or the pseudogene TRBV3-2) to TRBJ1-1; D gene ambiguous. Trimming removed 0 bases from V and 4 bases from J, with 15 bases in between. The V gene's germline CDR1 is LGHDT and CDR2 YNNKEL (reference sequence). This CDR3 spans 16 amino acids.

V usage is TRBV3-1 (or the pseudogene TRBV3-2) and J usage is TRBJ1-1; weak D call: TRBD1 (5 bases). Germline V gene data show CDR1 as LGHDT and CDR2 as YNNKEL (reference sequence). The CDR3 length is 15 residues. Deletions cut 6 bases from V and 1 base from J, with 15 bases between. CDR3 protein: CASRPAGASNTEAFF. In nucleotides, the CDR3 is TGTGCCAGCAGACCAGCCGGGGCTTCGAACACTGAAGCTTTCTTT.

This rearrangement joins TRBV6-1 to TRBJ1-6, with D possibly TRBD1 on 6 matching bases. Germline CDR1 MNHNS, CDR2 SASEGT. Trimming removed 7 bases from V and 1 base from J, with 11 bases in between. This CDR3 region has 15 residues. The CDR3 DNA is TGTGCCAGCAATCCCGGACAGTCCTATAATTCACCCCTCCACTTT. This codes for CASNPGQSYNSPLHF.

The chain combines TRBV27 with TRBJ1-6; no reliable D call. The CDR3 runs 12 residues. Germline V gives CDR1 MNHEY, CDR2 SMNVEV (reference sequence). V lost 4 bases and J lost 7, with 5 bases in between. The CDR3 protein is CASSSTNSPLHF. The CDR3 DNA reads TGTGCCAGCAGTTCGACAAATTCACCCCTCCACTTT.

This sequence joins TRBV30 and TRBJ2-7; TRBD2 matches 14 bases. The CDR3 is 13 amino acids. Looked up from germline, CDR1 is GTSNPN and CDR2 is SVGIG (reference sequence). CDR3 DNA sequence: TGTGGTCTTGGACTAGCGGGAGGATACGAGCAGTACTTC. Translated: CGLGLAGGYEQYF.

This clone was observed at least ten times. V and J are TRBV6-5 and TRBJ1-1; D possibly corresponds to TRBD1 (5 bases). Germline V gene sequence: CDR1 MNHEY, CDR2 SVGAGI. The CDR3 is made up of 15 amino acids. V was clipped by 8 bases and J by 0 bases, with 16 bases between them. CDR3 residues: CASGGTVDMNTEAFF. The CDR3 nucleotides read TGTGCCAGCGGGGGAACAGTGGATATGAACACTGAAGCTTTCTTT.

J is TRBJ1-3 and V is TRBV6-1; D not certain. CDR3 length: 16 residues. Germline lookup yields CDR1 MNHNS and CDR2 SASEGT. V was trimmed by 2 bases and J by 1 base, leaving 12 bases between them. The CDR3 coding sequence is TGTGCCAGCAGTGAAAAACACGATTTATCTGGAAACACCATATATTTT. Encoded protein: CASSEKHDLSGNTIYF.

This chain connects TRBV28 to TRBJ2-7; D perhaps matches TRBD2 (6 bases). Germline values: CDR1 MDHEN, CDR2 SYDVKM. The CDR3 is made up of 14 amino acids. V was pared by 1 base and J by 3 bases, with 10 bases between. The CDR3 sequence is CASSLSGENYEQYF. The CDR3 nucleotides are TGTGCCAGCAGTTTATCGGGGGAGAACTACGAGCAGTACTTC.

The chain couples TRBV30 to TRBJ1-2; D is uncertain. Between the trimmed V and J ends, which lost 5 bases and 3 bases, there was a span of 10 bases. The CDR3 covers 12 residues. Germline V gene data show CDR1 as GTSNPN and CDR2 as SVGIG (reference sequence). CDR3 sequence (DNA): TGTGCCTGGGCCGACCAGTACTATGGCTACACCTTC. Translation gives CAWADQYYGYTF.

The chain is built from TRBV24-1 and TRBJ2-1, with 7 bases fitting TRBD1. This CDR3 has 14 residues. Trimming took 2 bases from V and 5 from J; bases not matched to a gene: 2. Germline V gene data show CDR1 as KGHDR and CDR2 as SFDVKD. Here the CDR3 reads CATSDYRGDNEQFF. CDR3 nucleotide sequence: TGTGCCACCAGTGATTACAGGGGTGACAATGAGCAGTTCTTC.

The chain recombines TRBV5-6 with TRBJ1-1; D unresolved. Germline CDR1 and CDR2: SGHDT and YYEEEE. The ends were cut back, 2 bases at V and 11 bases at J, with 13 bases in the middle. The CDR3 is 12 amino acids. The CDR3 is CASSFSGLRAFF. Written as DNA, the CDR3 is TGTGCCAGCAGCTTCTCTGGACTTAGGGCTTTCTTT.